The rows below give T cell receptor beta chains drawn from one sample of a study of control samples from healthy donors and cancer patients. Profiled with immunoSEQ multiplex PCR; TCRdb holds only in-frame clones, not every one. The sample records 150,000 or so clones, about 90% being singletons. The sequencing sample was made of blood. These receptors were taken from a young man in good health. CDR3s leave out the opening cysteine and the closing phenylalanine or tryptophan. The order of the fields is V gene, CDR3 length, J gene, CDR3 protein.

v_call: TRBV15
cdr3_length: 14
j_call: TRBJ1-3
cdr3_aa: ATSRVTTGPGNTIY

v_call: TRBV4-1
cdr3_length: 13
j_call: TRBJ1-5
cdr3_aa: ASSQDGSVNQPQH

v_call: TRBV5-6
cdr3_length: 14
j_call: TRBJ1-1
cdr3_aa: ASSSTVGRENTEAF

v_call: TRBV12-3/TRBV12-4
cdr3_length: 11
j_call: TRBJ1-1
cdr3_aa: ASTPGQGTEAF

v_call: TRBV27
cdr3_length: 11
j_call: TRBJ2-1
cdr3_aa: ASSFGLYNEQF

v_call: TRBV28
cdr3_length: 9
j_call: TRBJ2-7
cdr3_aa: ASTGTYEQY

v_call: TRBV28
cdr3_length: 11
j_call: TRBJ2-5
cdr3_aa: ASSVPGQETQY

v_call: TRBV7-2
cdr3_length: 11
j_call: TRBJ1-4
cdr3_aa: ASSLVGREKLF

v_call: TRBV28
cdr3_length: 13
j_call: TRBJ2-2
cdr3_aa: ASSLEGWGTGELF

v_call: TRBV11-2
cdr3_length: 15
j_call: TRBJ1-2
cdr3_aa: ASSTIGTESRGYGYT

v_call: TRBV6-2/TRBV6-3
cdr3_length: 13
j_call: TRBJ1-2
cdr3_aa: ASSTLPGQGYGYT

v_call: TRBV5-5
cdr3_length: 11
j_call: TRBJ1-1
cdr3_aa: ASSLGSSTEAF

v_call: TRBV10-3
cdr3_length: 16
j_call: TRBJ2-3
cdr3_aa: AISDPSGTSGAPDTQY

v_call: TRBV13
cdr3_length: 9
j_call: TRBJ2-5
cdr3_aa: ASSLRETQY

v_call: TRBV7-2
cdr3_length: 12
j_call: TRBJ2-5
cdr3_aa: ASSSTGLQETQY

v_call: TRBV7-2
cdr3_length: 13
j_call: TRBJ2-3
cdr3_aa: ASRGAGSYTDTQY

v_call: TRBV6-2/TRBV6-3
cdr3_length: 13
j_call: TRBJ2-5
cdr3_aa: ASSYSPAGSVTQY

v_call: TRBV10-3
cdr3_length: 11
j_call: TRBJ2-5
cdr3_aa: ASSLAGVETQY

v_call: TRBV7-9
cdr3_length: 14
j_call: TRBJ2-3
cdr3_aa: ASSLEGLAMKDTQY

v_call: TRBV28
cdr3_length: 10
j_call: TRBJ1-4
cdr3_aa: ASRGVHEKLF

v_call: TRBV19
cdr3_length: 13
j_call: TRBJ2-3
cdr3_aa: ASSAGEPSTDTQY

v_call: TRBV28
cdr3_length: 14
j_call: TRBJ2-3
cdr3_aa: ASSLHSGSARDTQY

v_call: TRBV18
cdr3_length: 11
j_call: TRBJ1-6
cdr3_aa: ASSDYYNSPLH

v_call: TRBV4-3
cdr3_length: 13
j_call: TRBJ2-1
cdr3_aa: ASSQDQALYNEQF

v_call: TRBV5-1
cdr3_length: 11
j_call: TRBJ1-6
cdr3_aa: ASSLTDNSPLH

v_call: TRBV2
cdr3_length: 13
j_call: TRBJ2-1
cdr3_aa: ASSWTSGGPNEQF

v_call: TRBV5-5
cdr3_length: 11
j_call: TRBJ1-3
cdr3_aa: ASSLRPGNTIY

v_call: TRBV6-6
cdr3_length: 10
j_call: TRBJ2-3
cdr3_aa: ASSDQVDTQY

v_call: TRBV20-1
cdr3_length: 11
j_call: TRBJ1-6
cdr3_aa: SASQGDNSPLH